The 3 T cell receptor beta chains presented below share a single source sample, sequenced in a study of blood T cell repertoires in COVID-19. Sequencing was performed with immunoSEQ multiplex PCR; in TCRdb, only in-frame clones are kept and a portion is missing. Seen here are 250,000 to 300,000 clones, around 80% observed once, and the top ten hold roughly 5.7%. Sequencing was performed on peripheral blood. These receptors all stem from a man older than 75 with acute or convalescent COVID-19.

The genes are TRBV2 and TRBJ2-5, with unresolved D. V was pared by 7 bases and J by 4 bases, with 7 bases between. CDR1 is SNHLY and CDR2 is FYNNEI in the germline V gene. The CDR3 is 11 amino acids. The CDR3 coding sequence is TGTGCCAGCACGTCCGGAGAGACCCAGTACTTC. This codes for CASTSGETQYF. Using reference TRBV2 and TRBJ2-5 for the parts outside the CDR3, the full variable domain is EPEVTQTPSHQVTQMGQEVILRCVPISNHLYFYWYRQILGQKVEFLVSFYNNEISEKSEIFDDQFSVERPDGSNFTLKIRSTKLEDSAMYFCASTSGETQYFGPGTRLLVL.

The rearrangement uses TRBV7-9 and TRBJ2-7, with 11 bases aligning to TRBD1. V lost 5 bases and J lost 3; bases outside the gene matches: 6. Germline V gene data show CDR1 as SEHNR and CDR2 as FQNEAQ (reference sequence). The CDR3 has 15 amino acids. The CDR3 coding sequence is TGTGCCAGCAGCCTCCGGGACAGGGGGGACTACGAGCAGTACTTC. Encoded protein: CASSLRDRGDYEQYF.

The chain joins TRBV18 to TRBJ2-7; 11 bases fit TRBD2. CDR3 length: 14 amino acids. The V segment lost 6 bases and the J segment 6 bases; nucleotides outside the gene matches: 7. Germline loops: CDR1 KGHSH, CDR2 LQKENI. The CDR3 sequence: CASSGLAGEGEQYF. The CDR3 DNA is TGTGCCAGCTCCGGACTAGCGGGTGAGGGCGAGCAGTACTTC.